The entry below gives a single TCR beta chain sequence along with its context. No antigen is known for it. It has no much larger one-base neighbor in the sample; base qualities were not kept. In the prospective study, participants were roughly 18 to 100 years old, resided in about two dozen geographic areas of the United States, and were enrolled through a virtual design. To assign participants to cohorts, the prospective study relied on clinical history that participants themselves reported in a screening survey and a study questionnaire. ImmuneRACE Cohort 3 recovered participants were defined by two consecutive negative NP/OP PCR tests, healthcare professional clearance, or symptom resolution. Each participant in the prospective study had whole blood, serum and a nasopharyngeal or oropharyngeal swab collected by mobile phlebotomists. Prospective study participants could optionally give additional blood draws and questionnaires over an approximately 2-month period. Prospective study blood samples were shipped either frozen or at room temperature before DNA extraction.

V is clipped by 1 base and J by 5 bases, and the sequence between their germline boundaries is 10 bases long. CDR1 and CDR2 are drawn from the germline V gene (reference sequence): LNHDA, SQIVND. The cysteine opens and the phenylalanine closes a CDR3 of 14 amino acids. The DNA shown is the 42-base CDR3, in frame from base 1. The sample belongs to a study of blood T cell repertoires in COVID-19 (dated by TCRdb to the early 2020s). In the study overall: Samples covering the acute and convalescent phases of COVID-19 were provided by collaborators in the United States, Italy and Spain. Deeply sampled blood TCRbeta repertoires from subjects exposed to, actively infected with, or recovered from COVID-19 were included in the dataset. The material from the prospective study consisted of cDNA or gDNA derived from T cells, B-cell-depleted T cells, or PBMCs. HLA class I and class II types, where available, came from metadata supplied by the sample provider rather than from assay-based typing. A de-identified subject ID, COVID-19 status, age in years and sex were almost always included in the sample metadata. Samples were obtained from the ongoing ImmuneRACE study (first 160 participants) and from some 1,200 subjects provided by 6 global collaborators. The repertoires were released in a freely available public database intended as a resource for research on the immune response to SARS-CoV-2.

The immunoSEQ Assay, a bias-controlled multiplex PCR, was used to amplify TCRbeta CDR3 regions from genomic DNA. The paper's data handling went like this. Nucleated cell counts per sample were estimated from amplification of reference gene primers within the assay. To quantify the absolute abundance of each unique TCRbeta CDR3 rearrangement, sequence reads were collapsed and filtered. For each sample, productive Simpson clonality was calculated as the square root of Simpson's diversity index over productive rearrangements. TCRdb stores this immuneACCESS table with in-frame sequences only. Part of the clones is absent; in the studies checked, under half of the shortfall reflects unresolved V genes, and no reason is known for the rest. That table supplies the V and J calls and clone size; D and trimming were determined from the DNA. The sample data list over 100,000 clones, and less than 90% of these were observed just once. The ten most abundant clones make up roughly 3.5% of the sample.

The paper's findings and limits, for the study overall: The quantity of clinical and demographic metadata differed by source and by participant and was supplied without curation.

The sequence links TRBV19 to TRBJ2-3, with TRBD1 tentatively as D gene (6 bases match). This receptor was taken from a woman under 40 who had recovered from COVID-19. Material for sequencing was PBMCs or T cells enriched from blood (not recorded which). The DNA sequence follows: TGTGCCAGTAGTATAGGACAGGTGAAAGATACGCAGTATTTT. Its amino acids are CASSIGQVKDTQYF.